These T cell receptor beta chains were read from a single sample in a study of blood T cell repertoires in COVID-19. The method was immunoSEQ multiplex PCR; TCRdb's version includes in-frame clones alone and lacks a portion of them. The sample consists of 90,000 to 110,000 clones, about 86% of them appearing once. The specimen sequenced was peripheral blood. The receptors originated from an elderly man with acute or convalescent COVID-19. CDR3s include the opening cysteine and the closing phenylalanine or tryptophan. D genes are given only for firm matches. Clone size is not always given. Where it is, it says once, few, many or a class for expanded clones.

V: TRBV5-6
D: TRBD2
J: TRBJ2-5
size: -
CDR3: CASSLALGGKGRETQYF
DNA: TGTGCCAGCAGCTTGGCGTTGGGAGGGAAGGGACGGGAGACCCAGTACTTC

V: TRBV6-5
D: -
J: TRBJ1-1
size: -
CDR3: CASSYTKTAMNTEAFF
DNA: TGTGCCAGCAGTTACACAAAGACAGCAATGAACACTGAAGCTTTCTTT

V: TRBV27
D: -
J: TRBJ2-1
size: once
CDR3: CASSSGDSYNEQFF
DNA: TGTGCCAGCAGTTCAGGGGATTCCTACAATGAGCAGTTCTTC

V: TRBV7-2
D: TRBD2
J: TRBJ2-5
size: -
CDR3: CASSPRTSGSGGVETQYF
DNA: TGTGCCAGCAGCCCCCGGACTAGCGGGAGTGGGGGGGTGGAGACCCAGTACTTC

V: TRBV23-1
D: -
J: TRBJ1-5
size: -
CDR3: CASSQSPRGRRSYNQPQHF
DNA: TGCGCCAGCAGTCAATCGCCTCGCGGGCGTCGGTCCTACAATCAGCCCCAGCATTTT

V: TRBV5-1
D: TRBD1
J: TRBJ1-6
size: few
CDR3: CASSLNTGENSPLHF
DNA: TGCGCCAGCAGCTTGAACACAGGGGAAAATTCACCCCTCCACTTT

V: TRBV7-8
D: -
J: TRBJ2-6
size: -
CDR3: CASSRFMANVLTF
DNA: TGTGCCAGCAGCCGTTTCATGGCCAACGTCCTGACTTTC

V: TRBV7-9
D: TRBD2
J: TRBJ2-1
size: -
CDR3: CASSLTSGGSGEQFF
DNA: TGTGCCAGCAGCTTGACTAGCGGTGGGTCAGGGGAGCAGTTCTTC

V: TRBV29-1
D: TRBD1
J: TRBJ2-7
size: -
CDR3: CSVAIRTGSEQYF
DNA: TGCAGCGTTGCAATCAGGACAGGGAGCGAGCAGTACTTC

V: TRBV28
D: -
J: TRBJ2-7
size: -
CDR3: CASRTGLLYEQYF
DNA: TGTGCCAGCAGAACGGGACTGCTTTACGAGCAGTACTTC

V: TRBV29-1
D: TRBD2
J: TRBJ2-7
size: -
CDR3: CSVGGTSGSYEQYF
DNA: TGCAGCGTTGGGGGGACTAGCGGGAGCTACGAGCAGTACTTC

V: TRBV30
D: -
J: TRBJ2-5
size: -
CDR3: CAWSTDIGKSTQYF
DNA: TGTGCCTGGAGTACGGACATCGGCAAGTCGACCCAGTACTTC

V: TRBV13
D: -
J: TRBJ1-2
size: -
CDR3: CASSLPPFESYGYTF
DNA: TGTGCCAGCAGCTTACCCCCGTTCGAGAGCTATGGCTACACCTTC

V: TRBV2
D: -
J: TRBJ2-5
size: -
CDR3: CASSGTRETQYF
DNA: TGTGCCAGCAGTGGAACCAGGGAGACCCAGTACTTC

V: TRBV27
D: TRBD1
J: TRBJ1-1
size: -
CDR3: CASSPRGPNTEAFF
DNA: TGTGCCAGCAGTCCCAGGGGGCCCAACACTGAAGCTTTCTTT

V: TRBV28
D: -
J: TRBJ2-6
size: once
CDR3: CATKAGGTGANVLTF
DNA: TGTGCCACCAAAGCTGGGGGGACTGGGGCCAACGTCCTGACTTTC

V: TRBV5-1
D: TRBD1
J: TRBJ1-6
size: -
CDR3: CASSLGTGNYNSPLHF
DNA: TGCGCCAGCAGCTTGGGGACAGGGAACTATAATTCACCCCTCCACTTT

V: TRBV6-5
D: -
J: TRBJ1-1
size: -
CDR3: CASSYSVLTEAFF
DNA: TGTGCCAGCAGTTACTCTGTTCTCACTGAAGCTTTCTTT

V: TRBV18
D: -
J: TRBJ1-2
size: -
CDR3: CASSPPERVYGYTF
DNA: TGTGCCAGCTCCCCTCCCGAGCGTGTGTATGGCTACACCTTC

V: TRBV2
D: -
J: TRBJ2-5
size: -
CDR3: CASSEGLGGGAQETQYF
DNA: TGTGCCAGCAGTGAAGGCCTAGGGGGGGGCGCCCAAGAGACCCAGTACTTC

V: TRBV6-1
D: TRBD1
J: TRBJ2-7
size: -
CDR3: CASSEVTRGRVYEQYF
DNA: TGTGCCAGCAGTGAAGTGACGAGGGGGCGTGTATACGAGCAGTACTTC

V: TRBV5-4
D: -
J: TRBJ2-7
size: -
CDR3: CASSVDRVSEQYF
DNA: TGTGCCAGCAGCGTGGACCGGGTAAGCGAGCAGTACTTC

V: TRBV13
D: TRBD2
J: TRBJ2-3
size: once
CDR3: CASSRWGGSTDTQYF
DNA: TGTGCCAGCAGCCGATGGGGGGGTAGCACAGATACGCAGTATTTT

V: TRBV12-3/TRBV12-4
D: -
J: TRBJ1-3
size: few
CDR3: CASSLPTGNTIYF
DNA: TGTGCCAGCAGTTTACCTACTGGAAACACCATATATTTT

V: TRBV19
D: TRBD1
J: TRBJ1-5
size: -
CDR3: CASRPGQGPYSNQPQHF
DNA: TGTGCCAGCCGCCCGGGACAGGGCCCTTATAGCAATCAGCCCCAGCATTTT

V: TRBV15
D: TRBD1
J: TRBJ1-6
size: -
CDR3: CATSRTTTGVDSPLHF
DNA: TGTGCCACCAGCAGAACAACAACAGGGGTCGATTCACCCCTCCACTTT

V: TRBV18
D: -
J: TRBJ1-2
size: few
CDR3: CASSPTWAGNYGYTF
DNA: TGTGCCAGCTCACCGACGTGGGCGGGGAACTATGGCTACACCTTC

V: TRBV14
D: -
J: TRBJ1-6
size: few
CDR3: CASSPRGMANSPLHF
DNA: TGTGCCAGCAGCCCTCGGGGGATGGCCAATTCACCCCTCCACTTT

V: TRBV28
D: -
J: TRBJ2-3
size: -
CDR3: CASQSGGEDTQYF
DNA: TGTGCCAGCCAAAGCGGAGGGGAAGATACGCAGTATTTT

V: TRBV28
D: -
J: TRBJ2-6
size: -
CDR3: CASSPRLGANVLTF
DNA: TGTGCCAGCAGTCCCCGACTCGGGGCCAACGTCCTGACTTTC

V: TRBV29-1
D: TRBD2
J: TRBJ2-7
size: -
CDR3: CSVKLNRRTSGYYEQYF
DNA: TGCAGCGTTAAACTTAACAGGAGGACTAGCGGATACTACGAGCAGTACTTC

V: TRBV28
D: -
J: TRBJ2-7
size: -
CDR3: CASSLPPSAEQYF
DNA: TGTGCCAGCAGTTTACCGCCAAGCGCCGAGCAGTACTTC

V: TRBV19
D: TRBD1
J: TRBJ2-7
size: -
CDR3: CASSRRGQGAGEQYF
DNA: TGTGCCAGTAGTCGCCGAGGACAGGGGGCGGGGGAGCAGTACTTC

V: TRBV7-3
D: -
J: TRBJ2-1
size: -
CDR3: CASREDPGEQFF
DNA: TGTGCCAGCAGAGAAGATCCCGGTGAGCAGTTCTTC

V: TRBV19
D: TRBD1
J: TRBJ1-1
size: -
CDR3: CASSLKGQVEGFF
DNA: TGTGCCAGTAGTCTCAAAGGACAGGTTGAAGGTTTCTTT

V: TRBV10-3
D: TRBD1
J: TRBJ1-2
size: many
CDR3: CAISELQGIVGYTF
DNA: TGTGCCATCAGTGAGTTACAGGGGATCGTTGGCTACACCTTC